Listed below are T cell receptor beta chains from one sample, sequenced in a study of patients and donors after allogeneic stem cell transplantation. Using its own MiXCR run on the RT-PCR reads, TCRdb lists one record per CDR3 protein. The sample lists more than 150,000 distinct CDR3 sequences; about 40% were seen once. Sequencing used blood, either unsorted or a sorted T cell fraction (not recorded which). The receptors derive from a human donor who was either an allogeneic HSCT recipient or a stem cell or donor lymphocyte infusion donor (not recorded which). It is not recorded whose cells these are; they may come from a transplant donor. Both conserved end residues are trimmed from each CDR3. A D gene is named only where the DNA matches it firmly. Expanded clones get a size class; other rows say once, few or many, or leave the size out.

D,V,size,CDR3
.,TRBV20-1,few,SALQGPEAF
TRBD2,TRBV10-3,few,AISDWREGGNEQF
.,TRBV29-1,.,SVGATVEQQY
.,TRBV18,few,ASSLIDRNTEAF
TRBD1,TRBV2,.,ASSDPRTGEKLF
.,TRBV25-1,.,ASSILATYQETQY
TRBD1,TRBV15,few,ATSFFDREYYQPQH
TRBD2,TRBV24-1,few,ATSLAGAGDTQY
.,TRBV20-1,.,SARVRHLNTEAF
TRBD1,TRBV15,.,ATSKDRGPSYEQY
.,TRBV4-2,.,ASSKGSADQETQY
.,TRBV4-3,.,ASSQEPGLEDGYT
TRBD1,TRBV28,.,ASSIRQGQNSNQPQH
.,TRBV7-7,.,ASSLIGANTGELF
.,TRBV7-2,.,ASIVTGSYYNEQF
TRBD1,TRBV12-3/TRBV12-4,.,ASSSVDRVNTGELF
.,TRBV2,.,ASSRDGWNSPLH
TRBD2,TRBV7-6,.,ASSFTREGADTQY
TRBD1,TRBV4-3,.,ASSQATGNEQY
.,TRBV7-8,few,ASSFPRDSSSGNTIY
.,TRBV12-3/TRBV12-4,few,ASSLDGAGNTIY
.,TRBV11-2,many,ASSLGAGDGNTIY
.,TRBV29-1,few,SVGTEVAYEQY
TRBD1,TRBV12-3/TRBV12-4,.,ASSTPRDRESNQPQH
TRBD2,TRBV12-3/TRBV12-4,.,ASSSIAGEGGFSKETQY
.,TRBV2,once,ASSDGFGEAF
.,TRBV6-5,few,ASRARDTNEKLF
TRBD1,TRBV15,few,ATSRDMGQGYTIY
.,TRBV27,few,ASSWSSPLSSYEQY
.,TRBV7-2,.,ASSSDNEKLF
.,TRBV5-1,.,ASSLLSGQAYEQY
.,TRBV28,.,ATQGDSTDTQY
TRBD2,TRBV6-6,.,ASRILAGGTDTQY
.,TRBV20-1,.,SARASGTDTQY
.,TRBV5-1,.,ASVGRAGGYT
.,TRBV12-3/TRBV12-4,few,ASSSAGVSEKLF
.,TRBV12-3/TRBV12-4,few,ASSSTENTGELF
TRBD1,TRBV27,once,ASSLEQGTVEAF
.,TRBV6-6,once,ASSYSTGGTTDTQY
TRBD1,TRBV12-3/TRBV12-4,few,ASSASTGARNQPQH
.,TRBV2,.,ASLETGELF
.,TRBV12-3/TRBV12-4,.,ASSLGDRAEAF
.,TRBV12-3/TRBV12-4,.,ASSLALSWGGLTDTQY